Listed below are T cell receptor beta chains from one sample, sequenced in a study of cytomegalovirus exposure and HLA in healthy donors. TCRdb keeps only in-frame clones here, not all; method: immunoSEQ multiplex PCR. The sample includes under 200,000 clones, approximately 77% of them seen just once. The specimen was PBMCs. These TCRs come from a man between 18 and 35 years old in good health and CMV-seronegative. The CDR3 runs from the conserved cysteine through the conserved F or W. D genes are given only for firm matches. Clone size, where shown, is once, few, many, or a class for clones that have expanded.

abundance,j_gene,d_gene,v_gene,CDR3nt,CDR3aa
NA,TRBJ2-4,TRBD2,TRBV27,TGTGCCAGCAGTTTAGAGCGGGGATTCAGGTACATTCAGTACTTC,CASSLERGFRYIQYF
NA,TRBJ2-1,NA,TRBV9,TGTGCCAGCAGCGTAGATAGTGGGCACAATGAGCAGTTCTTC,CASSVDSGHNEQFF
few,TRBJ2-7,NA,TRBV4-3,TGCGCCAGCAGCCCCTGGGGAGCCGCCTACGAGCAGTACTTC,CASSPWGAAYEQYF
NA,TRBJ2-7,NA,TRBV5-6,TGTGCCAGCAGCTTTTATTCAGGTTACGAGCAGTACTTC,CASSFYSGYEQYF
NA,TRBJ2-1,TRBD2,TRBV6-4,TGTGCCAGTCAACCCACTAGCGGCCCGCAGTTCTTC,CASQPTSGPQFF
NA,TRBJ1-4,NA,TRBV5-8,TGTGCCAGCAGCTTACGGGGCAGGGGAACTGAAAAACTGTTTTTT,CASSLRGRGTEKLFF
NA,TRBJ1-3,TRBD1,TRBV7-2,TGTGCCAGCAGCATACAGGGGGTAATGGGAAACACCATATATTTT,CASSIQGVMGNTIYF
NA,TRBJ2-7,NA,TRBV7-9,TGTGCCAGCAGCTCACTGGGGGGACAGCTGGAAGAGCAGTACTTC,CASSSLGGQLEEQYF
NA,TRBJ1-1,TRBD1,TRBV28,TGTGCCAGCAGCTCTACAGGGGGCGGAAGGAACACTGAAGCTTTCTTT,CASSSTGGGRNTEAFF
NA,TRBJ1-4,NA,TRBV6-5,TGTGCCAGCAGTTACAGCGGGGGCTCGGGGGAAAAACTGTTTTTT,CASSYSGGSGEKLFF
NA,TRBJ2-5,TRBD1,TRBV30,TGTGCCTGGACGCAGGGGGCTTTTGAGACCCAGTACTTC,CAWTQGAFETQYF
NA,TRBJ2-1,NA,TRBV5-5,TGTGCCAGCAGCGGAGGGGGGGCCACCTTGAGCTCCTACAATGAGCAGTTCTTC,CASSGGGATLSSYNEQFF
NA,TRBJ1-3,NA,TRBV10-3,TGTGCCATCAGTGAGGCCCCAGCAGGCCTCTCTGGAAACACCATATATTTT,CAISEAPAGLSGNTIYF
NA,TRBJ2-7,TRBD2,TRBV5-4,TGTGCCAGCAGCTTGGGGCTTGGGTCGGGACTAGCGCCTCTCGAGCAGTACTTC,CASSLGLGSGLAPLEQYF
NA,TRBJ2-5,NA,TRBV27,TGTGCCAGCAGTTTAGGAGGGCGGACACAGTACTTC,CASSLGGRTQYF
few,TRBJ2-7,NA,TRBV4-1,TGCGCCAGCAGCCTAGCGGTTTCCTACGAGCAGTACTTC,CASSLAVSYEQYF
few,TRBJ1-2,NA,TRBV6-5,TGTGCCAGCAAAGTCCCGGGTTTAAACTATGGCTACACCTTC,CASKVPGLNYGYTF
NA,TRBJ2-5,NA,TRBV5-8,TGTGCCAGCAGCTTGGTCGGGGGACAGACCCAGTACTTC,CASSLVGGQTQYF
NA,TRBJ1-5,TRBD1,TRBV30,TGTGCCTGGACCCCCCCTTACAGGGGAAGTCAGCCCCAGCATTTT,CAWTPPYRGSQPQHF
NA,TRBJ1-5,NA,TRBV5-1,TGCGCCAGCAGCTTGGGGCAGGCTAGCAATCAGCCCCAGCATTTT,CASSLGQASNQPQHF
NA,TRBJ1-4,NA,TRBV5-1,TGCGCCAGCAGCCTAAACACCGGCCAGCGACTGTTTTTT,CASSLNTGQRLFF
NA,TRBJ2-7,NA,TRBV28,TGTGCCAGCAGTTCGCCAGGGAGAGGGGGCTACGAGCAGTACTTC,CASSSPGRGGYEQYF
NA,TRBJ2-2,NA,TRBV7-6,TGTGCCAGCAGCCTACGGGAGTACGGGGAGCTGTTTTTT,CASSLREYGELFF
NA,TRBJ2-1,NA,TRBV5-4,TGTGCCAGCAGTTCCCGACTGAGCTCCTACAATGAGCAGTTCTTC,CASSSRLSSYNEQFF
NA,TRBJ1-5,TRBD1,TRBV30,TGTGCCTGGAGTGGACAGGGAGCTCAGCCCCAGCATTTT,CAWSGQGAQPQHF
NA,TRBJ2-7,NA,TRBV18,TGTGCCAGCTCACCAGACTCCTTCGCGGGCGAGCAGTACTTC,CASSPDSFAGEQYF
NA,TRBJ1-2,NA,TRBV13,TGTGCCAGCAGCTTAGCCAGGCCACCCGACAGAAACGGCTACACCTTC,CASSLARPPDRNGYTF
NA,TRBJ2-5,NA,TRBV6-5,TGTGCCAGCAGTTACAACAGCCTCCAAGAGACCCAGTACTTC,CASSYNSLQETQYF
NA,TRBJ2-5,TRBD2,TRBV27,TGTGCCAGGGAGGGAGGGGAGACCCAGTACTTC,CAREGGETQYF
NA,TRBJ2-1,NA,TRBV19,TGTGCCAGTAGTAGGGGGGTGGCGGGGCTACTAGATGAGCAGTTCTTC,CASSRGVAGLLDEQFF
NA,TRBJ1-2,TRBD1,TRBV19,TGTGCCAGTCGCCGGGACAGTATTTATGGCTACACCTTC,CASRRDSIYGYTF
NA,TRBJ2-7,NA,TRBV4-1,TGCGCCAGCAGCTCTATTATGGGACAAAAGGCCTACGAGCAGTACTTC,CASSSIMGQKAYEQYF